A selection of T cell receptor beta chains follows, all from one sample in a study of cytomegalovirus exposure and HLA in healthy donors. Profiled with immunoSEQ multiplex PCR; TCRdb holds only in-frame clones, not every one. Across approximately 120,000 clones, the top ten clones capture under 3.5% of the sample. The specimen sequenced was PBMCs. The receptors here all came from a man aged 30-40 years in good health and CMV-seronegative. Each CDR3 is given with its conserved first and last residue. D genes are given only for firm matches.

TRBJ1-6	TRBV18	NA	TGTGCCAGCTCACCCGACAGACAGAATTCACCCCTCCACTTT	CASSPDRQNSPLHF
TRBJ2-7	TRBV28	TRBD1	TGTGCCAGCAGTGCCCCGGGACAGGGAACCTACGAGCAGTACTTC	CASSAPGQGTYEQYF
TRBJ1-3	TRBV6-5	NA	TGTGCCAGCAGTAGGAGCTCTGGAAACACCATATATTTT	CASSRSSGNTIYF
TRBJ2-5	TRBV5-4	TRBD2	TGTGCCAGCAGCTTGGGGGAGGGCCAAGAGACCCAGTACTTC	CASSLGEGQETQYF
TRBJ2-7	TRBV6-1	TRBD2	TGTGCCACCTCCCTAGCGGGGGCCTACGAGCAGTACTTC	CATSLAGAYEQYF
TRBJ2-7	TRBV27	TRBD1	TGTGCCAGCAGCCTCCGGGACAGAGGGGTCTACGAGCAGTACTTC	CASSLRDRGVYEQYF
TRBJ2-7	TRBV6-5	NA	TGTGCCAGCTCCGGGGGACCGTACGAGCAGTACTTC	CASSGGPYEQYF
TRBJ1-3	TRBV6-6	NA	TGTGCCAGCAGCCCCGGATACGGGGTGGACGGAAACACCATATATTTT	CASSPGYGVDGNTIYF
TRBJ2-1	TRBV7-3	TRBD2	TGTGCCAGCAGCTTAGGAATAGCGGGAGTCGATGAGCAGTTCTTC	CASSLGIAGVDEQFF
TRBJ1-5	TRBV29-1	TRBD1	TGCAGCGTCGATACAGGGGTAGGTCAGCCCCAGCATTTT	CSVDTGVGQPQHF
TRBJ2-5	TRBV4-2	NA	TGTGCCAGCAGCCTCGGCAGGGGGGAGGAGACCCAGTACTTC	CASSLGRGEETQYF
TRBJ1-2	TRBV9	TRBD1	TGTGCCAGCGGGGACAGTCTCAATCAGGGCTACACCTTC	CASGDSLNQGYTF
TRBJ1-5	TRBV27	NA	TGTGCCAGCAGTTTATCCAGTGCCTCTGCCCAGCATTTT	CASSLSSASAQHF
TRBJ1-3	TRBV7-3	TRBD1	TGTGCCAGCAGCTCGACAGGGGGCAACTCTGGAAACACCATATATTTT	CASSSTGGNSGNTIYF
TRBJ2-5	TRBV15	TRBD1	TGTGCCACCAGCAGGTACAGGGGGCTTCGTGAGACCCAGTACTTC	CATSRYRGLRETQYF
TRBJ1-5	TRBV5-6	NA	TGTGCCAGCAGCCGTCGGACAGAGAGAAGTCAGCCCCAGCATTTT	CASSRRTERSQPQHF
TRBJ1-1	TRBV6-5	NA	TGTGCCAGCAGTTACTTACACCAAAATGAAGCTTTCTTT	CASSYLHQNEAFF
TRBJ2-7	TRBV2	NA	TGTGCCAGCAGCCCCTCCCGGTCATCCTACGAGCAGTACTTC	CASSPSRSSYEQYF
TRBJ1-2	TRBV7-9	TRBD1	TGTGCCAGCAGCTTAGCCGTTGGGACAGGGGCTGGCTACACCTTC	CASSLAVGTGAGYTF
TRBJ2-1	TRBV5-1	TRBD2	TGCGCCAGCAGCCCCTCTGGAGGGGTAGCGGGAGTCTCCTACAATGAGCAGTTCTTC	CASSPSGGVAGVSYNEQFF
TRBJ2-1	TRBV29-1	TRBD1	TGCAGCGATGGACAGGGGCTGTACAATGAGCAGTTCTTC	CSDGQGLYNEQFF
TRBJ2-7	TRBV5-5	TRBD1	TGTGCCAGCAGCTTGGGGGTGGGACAGAATCACGAGCAGTACTTC	CASSLGVGQNHEQYF
TRBJ2-5	TRBV29-1	TRBD2	TGCAGCGTTTCTCGACTAGCGGGAGGGTCAGGGACCCAGTACTTC	CSVSRLAGGSGTQYF
TRBJ2-7	TRBV6-1	NA	TGTGCCAGCATTCTAATGCGCGAAGGAGGGGAGCAGTACTTC	CASILMREGGEQYF
TRBJ2-1	TRBV10-3	NA	TGTGCCATCGAGGGGGATTCCTACAATGAGCAGTTCTTC	CAIEGDSYNEQFF
TRBJ1-2	TRBV19	NA	TGTGCCAGTAGTACGGGGGGCCGGGGCTACACCTTC	CASSTGGRGYTF
TRBJ2-7	TRBV2	TRBD2	TGTGCCAGCAGTGAACTACTAGCGGGGATATCCATAACCTACGAGCAGTACTTC	CASSELLAGISITYEQYF
TRBJ2-5	TRBV7-9	TRBD2	TGTGCCAGCAGCTCGATAGCGGGAGGCCAAGAGACCCAGTACTTC	CASSSIAGGQETQYF
TRBJ2-3	TRBV11-3	NA	TGTGCCAGCAGCTTAACCGGGGTTCTCACAGATACGCAGTATTTT	CASSLTGVLTDTQYF
TRBJ2-1	TRBV11-2	TRBD2	TGTGCCAGCAGCTCCAATCCGGGACTAGCGGGCCCCAATGAGCAGTTCTTC	CASSSNPGLAGPNEQFF
TRBJ1-1	TRBV2	NA	TGTGCCAACAGACAACTAGTTGAAGCTTTCTTT	CANRQLVEAFF
TRBJ2-7	TRBV6-5	TRBD1	TGTGCCAGCAGTTACTCCGGGACAGGGGATCGAGAGCAGTACTTC	CASSYSGTGDREQYF
TRBJ1-1	TRBV2	NA	TGTGCCAGCACCCAGGCGAGGAACACTGAAGCTTTCTTT	CASTQARNTEAFF
TRBJ1-1	TRBV7-2	NA	TGTGCCAGCAGCTTGTTAACAGGGAGCGAAGCTTTCTTT	CASSLLTGSEAFF
TRBJ2-1	TRBV28	TRBD2	TGTGCCAGCAGTCTGACAGGGTGGACTAGCGGGACGAGGAATGAGCAGTTCTTC	CASSLTGWTSGTRNEQFF
TRBJ1-1	TRBV30	NA	TGTGCCTGGGGCCTGAAGGCAGGGCCAGAAGCTTTCTTT	CAWGLKAGPEAFF
TRBJ1-1	TRBV15	TRBD1	TGTGCCACCAGCAGAGGGACGCAGGGGGGTGAAGCTTTCTTT	CATSRGTQGGEAFF
TRBJ2-1	TRBV27	TRBD2	TGTGCCAGCAGGCAGCGGGAGTCCTACAATGAGCAGTTCTTC	CASRQRESYNEQFF
TRBJ1-2	TRBV5-1	TRBD1	TGCGCCAGCAGCTTCTATGGGACAGTCACCTGGGCTGGCTACACCTTC	CASSFYGTVTWAGYTF
TRBJ1-2	TRBV19	NA	TGTGCCAGTACCCGGGACACTGTCTATGGCTACACCTTC	CASTRDTVYGYTF
TRBJ1-4	TRBV9	TRBD1	TGTGCCAGCAGCGTTGGGACAGTCGCTAATGAAAAACTGTTTTTT	CASSVGTVANEKLFF
TRBJ1-1	TRBV28	TRBD1	TGTGCCAGCAAGGAAGACAGGGCTAGGGGCACTGAAGCTTTCTTT	CASKEDRARGTEAFF
TRBJ2-7	TRBV21-1	NA	TGTGCCAGCAGCAAACGTAGCGACTACGAGCAGTACTTC	CASSKRSDYEQYF
TRBJ1-1	TRBV5-3	NA	TGTGCCAGAAGCTTGGGAAACGAGTACACTGAAGCTTTCTTT	CARSLGNEYTEAFF
TRBJ2-7	TRBV6-1	NA	TGTGCCAGCAGTGAATCACTCCGCTACGAGCAGTACTTC	CASSESLRYEQYF